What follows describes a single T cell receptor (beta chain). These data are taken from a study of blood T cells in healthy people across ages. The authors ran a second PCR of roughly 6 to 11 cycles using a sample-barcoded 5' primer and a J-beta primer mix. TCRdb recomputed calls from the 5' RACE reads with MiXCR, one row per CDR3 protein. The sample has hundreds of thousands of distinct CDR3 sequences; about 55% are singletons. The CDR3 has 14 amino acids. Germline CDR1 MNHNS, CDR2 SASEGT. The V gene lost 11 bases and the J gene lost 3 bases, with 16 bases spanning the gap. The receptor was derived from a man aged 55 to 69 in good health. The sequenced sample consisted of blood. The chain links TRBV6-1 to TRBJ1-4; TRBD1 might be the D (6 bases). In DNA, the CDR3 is TGTGCCTCTCCTCGGACAGCCCCTAATGAAAAACTGTTTTTT. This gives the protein CASPRTAPNEKLFF.